The clone carrying this T cell receptor (beta chain) was detected ten times or more. As for time point: newly diagnosed GD, antithyroid drugs for less than 3 months. After RNA was extracted from PBMCs, the TCR library was made from it. The data were obtained in a study of regulatory T cells in long-lasting Graves disease. Building of the TCR beta libraries involved iRepertoire HTBI primers and Arm-PCR of CDR3 regions. TCRdb itself ran the multiplex PCR reads through MiXCR, one entry per CDR3 protein. The table includes over 450,000 distinct CDR3 sequences, 9.5% to 15% detected once. Germline-derived CDR1 and CDR2 are MGHRA and YSYEKL. The length of the CDR3 is 17 residues. V shed 0 bases and J 6 bases; nucleotides not matched to a gene: 6. Separately, the same data were catalogued under a study of T cells in Graves' hyperthyroidism and ophthalmopathy. That paper notes: Hyperthyroidism patients were newly diagnosed, had disease duration under 2 months, and were aged 18 to 65 years.

This sequence originates from a woman in her twenties or thirties with Graves disease. V usage is TRBV4-1 and J usage is TRBJ2-1; 12 bases line up with TRBD2. Sequencing used peripheral blood mononuclear cells (PBMCs), obtained at new diagnosis, from a patient treated with antithyroid drugs. The CDR3 region is CASSQEQETSGSNEQFF. The DNA of the CDR3 is TGCGCCAGCAGCCAAGAACAAGAGACTAGCGGGAGCAATGAGCAGTTCTTC.